Below, 21 T cell receptor beta chains from the same sample are listed, as sequenced in a study of vaccination effects on CD4 cells after COVID-19. These receptors are not linked to any known antigen. Antigen-specific CD4+ T cells were first expanded with viral peptide pools by the ViraFEST assay and only then sequenced. Cells that had been cultured for 9 to 10 days were the source of isolated CD4+ T cells. Neither prior SARS-CoV-2 infection nor positive nucleocapsid antibodies were present in the vaccine recipients. Produced via immunoSEQ multiplex PCR; TCRdb's table is partial and in-frame only. In the table there are some 28,000 clones, about 80% of which are singletons. The sample was CD4+ T cells from PBMCs cultured with SARS-CoV-2 spike peptides, taken before COVID-19 vaccination. The receptors were sampled from a human donor who received a COVID-19 vaccine.

The CDR3 nucleotides read TGCAGTGCTAGTAGACTAGCGGGAGGCGAGCAGTACTTC. This codes for CSASRLAGGEQYF. This chain joins TRBV20-1 and TRBJ2-7, with TRBD2 identical over 13 bases. Per germline, CDR1 DFQATT and CDR2 SNEGSKA (reference sequence). The J segment lost 6 bases and the V segment lost 3 bases, leaving 2 bases of the junction unmatched. The CDR3 is made up of 13 amino acids.

This clone occurred once. This chain uses TRBV19 with TRBJ1-1, with D hard to call. Trimming stripped 5 bases from V and 8 bases from J, with 15 bases between. This CDR3 comprises 13 residues. Germline values: CDR1 LNHDA, CDR2 SQIVND (reference sequence). CDR3 nucleotide sequence: TGTGCCAGTAGTGTCAGGACCTTGAAGGAAGCTTTCTTT. Translated: CASSVRTLKEAFF.

This clone appeared a few times. V and J are TRBV3-1 (or the pseudogene TRBV3-2) and TRBJ1-3; the D gene is possibly TRBD1 (6 bases). This CDR3 contains 16 residues. Trimming shortened V by 0 bases and J by 0 bases, and 9 bases separated the two germline ends. Germline CDR1 reads LGHDT; CDR2 reads YNNKEL (reference sequence). The CDR3 DNA sequence: TGTGCCAGCAGCCAAGAGGGGGCAGGCTCTGGAAACACCATATATTTT. Translation: CASSQEGAGSGNTIYF.

The J gene is TRBJ2-3, the V gene TRBV28; 11 bases agree with TRBD2. Trimming removed 3 bases from V and 0 bases from J; junction bases left unmatched: 5. The CDR3 contains 17 residues. The germline CDR1 and CDR2 sequences are MDHEN and SYDVKM. Here the CDR3 reads CASSFSTSGSSTDTQYF. CDR3 in DNA: TGTGCCAGCAGTTTTAGTACTAGCGGGAGTAGCACAGATACGCAGTATTTT.

V and J are TRBV19 and TRBJ1-5, with D possibly TRBD1 on 5 matching bases. Trimming took 8 bases from V and 4 from J, leaving 21 bases between them. This CDR3 is built from 16 residues. CDR1 and CDR2 (germline): LNHDA, SQIVND (reference sequence). CDR3 sequence (DNA): TGTGCCAGTGGCCCCCTTAGAGGGGATATGAATCAGCCCCAGCATTTT. It encodes CASGPLRGDMNQPQHF.

CDR3 region: CASWRGQGAGWINEQFF. DNA for the CDR3: TGTGCCAGTTGGAGGGGACAGGGGGCCGGGTGGATAAATGAGCAGTTCTTC. The chain employs TRBV19 and TRBJ2-1; 12 bases match TRBD1. J was trimmed by 7 bases and V by 8 bases; bases with no gene match: 15. Germline CDR1 LNHDA, CDR2 SQIVND (reference sequence). The CDR3 sequence is 17 residues long.

The sample holds one count of this clone. The rearrangement uses TRBV6-2 or TRBV6-3 and TRBJ1-2; TRBD1 matches at 7 bases. The CDR3 runs to 13 residues. The ends lost 4 bases at V and 7 bases at J; junction bases unmatched: 6. CDR1 MNHEY and CDR2 SVGEGT come from the germline V gene. This CDR3 reads CASSSTGAVGYTF. In DNA, the CDR3 is TGTGCCAGCAGTTCTACAGGGGCGGTTGGCTACACCTTC.

The CDR3 DNA sequence: TGTGCCAGCAGCCAGGGGGGCGGGGAGCTGTTTTTT. Encoded protein: CASSQGGGELFF. This chain joins TRBV3-1 (or the pseudogene TRBV3-2) and TRBJ2-2, with D perhaps matching TRBD2 (6 bases). Germline V gene sequence: CDR1 LGHDT, CDR2 YNNKEL (reference sequence). The CDR3 spans 12 residues. Trimming removed 3 bases at V and 7 bases at J, with 6 bases between.

This rearrangement joins TRBV7-9 to TRBJ2-7; 9 bases agree with TRBD1. This CDR3 is 16 amino acids long. The V gene's germline CDR1 is SEHNR and CDR2 FQNEAQ (reference sequence). J was trimmed by 5 bases and V by 4 bases; bases with no gene match: 12. This chain's CDR3 is CASSYLGTGSMNEQYF. CDR3 nucleotide sequence: TGTGCCAGCAGCTACCTGGGGACAGGGAGTATGAACGAGCAGTACTTC.

This clone has a single count. The junction shows a germline mismatch at one end, possibly a read error. V and J are TRBV7-7 and TRBJ2-5; D ambiguous. The CDR3 covers 13 residues. Germline assignment: CDR1 SSHAT and CDR2 FNYEAQ (reference sequence). DNA of the CDR3: TGTGCTAGCAGCTTTATCGGGCGGGAGACCCAGTACTTC. Amino acid sequence: CASSFIGRETQYF.

The V gene is TRBV19, the J gene TRBJ2-7; TRBD2 matches 8 bases. The trim removed 1 base at V and 3 bases at J, leaving 11 bases unmatched. Germline lookup yields CDR1 LNHDA and CDR2 SQIVND (reference sequence). The CDR3 extends over 17 amino acids. CDR3 bases: TGTGCCAGTAGTATAGTCTTCGGGAGGGGCACATTCTACGAGCAGTACTTC. Residues: CASSIVFGRGTFYEQYF. Looking up the rest from reference TRBV19 and TRBJ2-7 gives the full variable domain: DGGITQSPKYLFRKEGQNVTLSCEQNLNHDAMYWYRQDPGQGLRLIYYSQIVNDFQKGDIAEGYSVSREKKESFPLTVTSAQKNPTAFYLCASSIVFGRGTFYEQYFGPGTRLTVT.

This clone was counted once. The rearrangement links TRBV2 to TRBJ1-3; no clear D gene. Looked up from germline, CDR1 is SNHLY and CDR2 is FYNNEI. The CDR3 has 14 amino acids. The V gene lost 1 base and the J gene lost 3 bases, with 7 bases spanning the gap. CDR3 coding DNA: TGTGCCAGCAGTGAAGACTGGGTTGGAAACACCATATATTTT. It specifies CASSEDWVGNTIYF. Full variable domain (rest looked up from reference TRBV2 and TRBJ1-3): EPEVTQTPSHQVTQMGQEVILRCVPISNHLYFYWYRQILGQKVEFLVSFYNNEISEKSEIFDDQFSVERPDGSNFTLKIRSTKLEDSAMYFCASSEDWVGNTIYFGEGSWLTVV.

In DNA, the CDR3 is TGTGCCAGCAGTTTGTTGAGCTCCTACGAGCAGTACTTC. The encoded protein is CASSLLSSYEQYF. This rearrangement joins TRBV27 to TRBJ2-7; D remains unclear. The V gene lost 3 bases and the J gene lost 0 bases, with 6 bases spanning the gap. The CDR3 totals 13 residues. Germline CDR1 is MNHEY and CDR2 is SMNVEV (reference sequence).

This clone has just one count. The V call is TRBV29-1, the J call TRBJ2-1; tentatively, D is TRBD1 (5 bases). Trimming took 2 bases from V and 8 from J, leaving 10 bases between them. Germline V gene data show CDR1 as SQVTM and CDR2 as ANQGSEA. This CDR3 spans 12 amino acids. The CDR3 DNA reads as TGCAGCGTTGAAAGGTGGGGCTATGAGCAGTTCTTC. The encoded protein is CSVERWGYEQFF.

This clone was counted between two and nine times. The genes are TRBV12-3 or TRBV12-4 and TRBJ2-1, with D perhaps assigned TRBD1 or TRBD2 (6 bases each). The CDR3 loop spans 12 amino acids. Trimming removed 7 bases from V and 6 bases from J, with 10 bases in between. CDR3 residues: CASTKGGNEQFF. The CDR3 coding sequence is TGTGCCAGCACCAAGGGGGGCAATGAGCAGTTCTTC.

The chain carries TRBV18 and TRBJ2-5; D ambiguous. Between the trimmed V and J ends, which lost 0 bases and 1 base, there was a span of 3 bases. The CDR3 length is 13 residues. CDR1 and CDR2 from the germline V gene are KGHSH and LQKENI. The CDR3 DNA reads TGTGCCAGCTCACCACCAAGCCAAGAGACCCAGTACTTC. Translation: CASSPPSQETQYF.

The J gene is TRBJ1-2, the V gene TRBV19; 9 bases agree with TRBD1. V shed 4 bases and J 0 bases; nucleotides not matched to a gene: 3. This CDR3 contains 15 residues. Germline V gene lookup returns CDR1 LNHDA and CDR2 SQIVND (reference sequence). CDR3 DNA sequence: TGTGCCAGTAGTAAGGACAGGGGAGCTAACTATGGCTACACCTTC. It specifies CASSKDRGANYGYTF.

The rearrangement links TRBV4-2 to TRBJ1-2; 7 bases map to TRBD1. CDR3 length: 16 amino acids. Per the germline V gene, CDR1 is LGHNA and CDR2 is YNFKEQ. V gave up 4 bases and J gave up 4 bases; unmatched junction bases: 12. The CDR3 spells CASSRNKQGTLYGYTF. The CDR3 bases are TGTGCCAGCAGCCGGAACAAACAGGGGACTCTCTATGGCTACACCTTC.

The gene calls are TRBV6-5 and TRBJ2-2, with D perhaps TRBD1 (7 bases). The CDR3 has 15 residues. Germline lookup yields CDR1 MNHEY and CDR2 SVGAGI. Trimming pared 6 bases from V and 5 bases from J, leaving 16 bases between. Here the CDR3 reads CASRLRQGLTGELFF. CDR3 DNA: TGTGCCAGCAGGCTTAGACAGGGACTGACCGGGGAGCTGTTTTTT.

This clone was seen once. This chain joins TRBV7-9 and TRBJ1-4; 9 nucleotides align to TRBD1. The V gene's germline CDR1 is SEHNR and CDR2 FQNEAQ (reference sequence). The CDR3 totals 15 residues. V was pared by 5 bases and J by 5 bases, with 6 bases of the junction left unmatched. The CDR3 is CASSLDRGRNEKLFF. DNA of the CDR3: TGTGCCAGCAGCCTGGACAGGGGAAGAAATGAAAAACTGTTTTTT.

This clone was seen just once. This chain connects TRBV5-1 to TRBJ2-1; 7 nucleotides match TRBD2. Germline-derived CDR1 and CDR2 are SGHRS and YFSETQ. CDR3 size: 13 residues. With V trimmed by 2 bases and J by 9 bases, 5 bases remained unmatched. The CDR3 here is CASSLSGGVEQFF. The CDR3 bases are TGCGCCAGCAGCTTAAGTGGGGGGGTTGAGCAGTTCTTC. The whole variable domain, filled in from reference TRBV5-1 and TRBJ2-1, reads KAGVTQTPRYLIKTRGQQVTLSCSPISGHRSVSWYQQTPGQGLQFLFEYFSETQRNKGNFPGRFSGRQFSNSRSEMNVSTLELGDSALYLCASSLSGGVEQFFGPGTRLTVL.